This T cell receptor (beta chain) was sequenced for a study of shared T cell receptors in the human thymus. V dropped 3 bases and J dropped 0; count of bases not matched to a gene: 9. The CDR3 is 19 residues long. Germline CDR1 reads MRHNA; CDR2 reads SNTAGT. TCRdb's table, derived via immunoSEQ multiplex PCR, lists solely in-frame clones and lacks some. This repertoire shows approximately 490,000 clones, about four fifths found once; its top ten account for 0.01% to 0.015%. These data also featured in a second study, about human thymus T cells.

The source is a boy younger than two with a congenital heart defect. The J gene is TRBJ2-1, the V gene TRBV6-4; TRBD2 matches 12 bases. The sequenced sample consisted of thymocytes. The CDR3 here is CASSERRTSGASSYNEQFF. The CDR3 nucleotides read TGTGCCAGCAGTGAGCGCCGGACTAGCGGGGCTAGCTCCTACAATGAGCAGTTCTTC.